This T cell receptor beta chain is drawn from a study of blood T cell repertoires in COVID-19. Assay: immunoSEQ multiplex PCR; the TCRdb copy retains only in-frame clones and omits some. Among about 260,000 clones listed, roughly 87% were seen once. This CDR3 has 13 residues. Unmatched junction bases numbered 2, after V lost 6 bases and J lost 0 bases. CDR1 SNHLY and CDR2 FYNNEI come from the germline V gene. Sequencing used peripheral blood. This clonotype was sampled from a woman in her 50s who had recovered from COVID-19. This chain uses TRBV2 with TRBJ2-7; 7 bases agree with TRBD2. The CDR3 region has the DNA TGTGCCAGCAGCGCGGGGGTCTCCTACGAGCAGTACTTC. It translates to CASSAGVSYEQYF.